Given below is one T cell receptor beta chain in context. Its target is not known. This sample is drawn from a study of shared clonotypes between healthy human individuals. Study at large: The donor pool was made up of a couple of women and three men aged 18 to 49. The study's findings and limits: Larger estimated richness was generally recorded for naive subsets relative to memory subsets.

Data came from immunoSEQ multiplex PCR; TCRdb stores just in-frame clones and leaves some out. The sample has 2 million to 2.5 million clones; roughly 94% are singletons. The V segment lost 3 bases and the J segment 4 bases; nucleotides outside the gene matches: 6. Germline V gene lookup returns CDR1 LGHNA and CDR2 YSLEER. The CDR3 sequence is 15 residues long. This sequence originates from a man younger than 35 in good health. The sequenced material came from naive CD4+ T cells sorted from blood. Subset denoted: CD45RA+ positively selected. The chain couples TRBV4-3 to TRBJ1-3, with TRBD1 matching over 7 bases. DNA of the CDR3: TGCGCCAGCAGCCAGGATGGGACAGTCGGAAACACCATATATTTT. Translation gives CASSQDGTVGNTIYF.